What follows describes a single TCR beta chain. TCRdb keeps only in-frame clones here, not all; method: immunoSEQ multiplex PCR. The sample holds approximately 390,000 clones, about 86% seen once. The data are from a study of blood T cell repertoires in COVID-19. CDR1 is SGHTA and CDR2 is FQGNSA in the germline V gene. The CDR3 runs 15 residues. V shed 5 bases and J 6 bases; nucleotides not matched to a gene: 10. Categorization into cohorts depended on clinical history that participants reported. The sample consisted of PBMCs or T cells enriched from blood (not recorded which). The rearrangement links TRBV7-2 to TRBJ1-2; 9 bases agree with TRBD1. The clonotype comes from a woman aged 45-65 years who had recovered from COVID-19. This chain's CDR3 is CASSDTQGASDGYTF. Written as DNA, the CDR3 is TGTGCCAGCAGCGATACACAGGGGGCGTCTGATGGCTACACCTTC.